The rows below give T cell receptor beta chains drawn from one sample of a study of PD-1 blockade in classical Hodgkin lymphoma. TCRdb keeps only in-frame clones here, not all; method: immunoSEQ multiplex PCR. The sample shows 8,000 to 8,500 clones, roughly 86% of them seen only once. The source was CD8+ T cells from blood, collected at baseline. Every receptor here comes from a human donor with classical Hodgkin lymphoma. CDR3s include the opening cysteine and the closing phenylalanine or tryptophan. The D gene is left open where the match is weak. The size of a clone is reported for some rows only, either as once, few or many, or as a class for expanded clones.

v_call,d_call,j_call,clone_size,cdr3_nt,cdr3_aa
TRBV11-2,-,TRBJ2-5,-,TGTGCCAGCAGCTTCGTAATAGGGACCCAGTACTTC,CASSFVIGTQYF
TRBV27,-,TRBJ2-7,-,TGTGCCAGCAGTTTGTGGGGGGGCCATTACGAGCAGTACTTC,CASSLWGGHYEQYF
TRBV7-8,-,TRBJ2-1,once,TGTGCCAGCAGCTTATGGCCCACGGGGTACAATGAGCAGTTCTTC,CASSLWPTGYNEQFF
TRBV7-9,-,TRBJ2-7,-,TGTGCCAGCAGCTCCCCCCTGAAGCCCTACGAGCAGTACTTC,CASSSPLKPYEQYF
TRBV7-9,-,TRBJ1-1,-,TGTGCCAGCAGCGAACCAGGGGAGGGCACTGAAGCTTTCTTT,CASSEPGEGTEAFF
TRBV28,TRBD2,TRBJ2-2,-,TGTGCCAGCTTCGGGCTAGCGGGGGCGTCCGGGGAGCTGTTTTTT,CASFGLAGASGELFF
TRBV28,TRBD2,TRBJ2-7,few,TGTGCCAGCAGTGAAAGCGGGGAAACCTACGAGCAGTACTTC,CASSESGETYEQYF
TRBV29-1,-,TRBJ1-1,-,TGCAGCGTGGTTCCAGGGTATAACACTGAAGCTTTCTTT,CSVVPGYNTEAFF
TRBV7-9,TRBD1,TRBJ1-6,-,TGTGCCAGCAGCTCCGGACAGGGTAATTCACCCCTCCACTTT,CASSSGQGNSPLHF
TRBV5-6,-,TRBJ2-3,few,TGTGCCAGCAGCGTGACGGGACCTATGGTGACAGATACGCAGTATTTT,CASSVTGPMVTDTQYF
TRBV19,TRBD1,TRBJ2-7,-,TGTGCCAGTAAACCGGGACAGGGGGCCTACGAGCAGTACTTC,CASKPGQGAYEQYF
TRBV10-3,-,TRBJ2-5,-,TGTGCCATCAGTGACAGGGATCAAGAGACCCAGTACTTC,CAISDRDQETQYF
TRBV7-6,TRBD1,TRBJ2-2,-,TGTGCCAGCAGCGAAGATTCAGGGGGCAGTATCACCGGGGAGCTGTTTTTT,CASSEDSGGSITGELFF
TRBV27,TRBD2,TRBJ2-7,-,TGTGCCAGCAGTCCCGGGACTAGGGGCTACGAGCAGTACTTC,CASSPGTRGYEQYF